The sample holds many counts of the clone carrying this T cell receptor (beta chain). Its antigen is as yet unknown. With the read ending 3 residues before the CDR3 end, the germline J gene is used to fill in that end. This sample stems from a study of T cell clonality in common variable immunodeficiency. The CVID group had more than 12 females and some 31 males, mean age 40. Blood came from CVID subjects not ill and not taking immunomodulatory or immunosuppressive medication. Heparinized whole blood, 5 to 8 ml, came from each donor. Points from the study as a whole: Links between repertoire features and CVID complications were heterogeneity-limited. In common variable immunodeficiency, TCR beta chains reportedly carried fewer deletions and N-nucleotide insertions.

The table came from immunoSEQ multiplex PCR; TCRdb's copy has only in-frame clones and leaves some out. The sample is made up of 20,000 to 30,000 clones, none counted only once. There are 12 residues in the CDR3. V lost 5 bases, J lost 6 bases, and 10 bases lay in between. The germline gives CDR1 SGHTA, CDR2 FQGNSA. This sequence originates from a human donor with common variable immunodeficiency. Sequenced material: peripheral blood mononuclear cells. This chain connects TRBV7-2 to TRBJ1-2, with D uncertain. The CDR3 is CASSPHIHGYTF. The sequenced part of the CDR3 DNA is TGTGCCAGCAGCCCACATATCCATGGC.